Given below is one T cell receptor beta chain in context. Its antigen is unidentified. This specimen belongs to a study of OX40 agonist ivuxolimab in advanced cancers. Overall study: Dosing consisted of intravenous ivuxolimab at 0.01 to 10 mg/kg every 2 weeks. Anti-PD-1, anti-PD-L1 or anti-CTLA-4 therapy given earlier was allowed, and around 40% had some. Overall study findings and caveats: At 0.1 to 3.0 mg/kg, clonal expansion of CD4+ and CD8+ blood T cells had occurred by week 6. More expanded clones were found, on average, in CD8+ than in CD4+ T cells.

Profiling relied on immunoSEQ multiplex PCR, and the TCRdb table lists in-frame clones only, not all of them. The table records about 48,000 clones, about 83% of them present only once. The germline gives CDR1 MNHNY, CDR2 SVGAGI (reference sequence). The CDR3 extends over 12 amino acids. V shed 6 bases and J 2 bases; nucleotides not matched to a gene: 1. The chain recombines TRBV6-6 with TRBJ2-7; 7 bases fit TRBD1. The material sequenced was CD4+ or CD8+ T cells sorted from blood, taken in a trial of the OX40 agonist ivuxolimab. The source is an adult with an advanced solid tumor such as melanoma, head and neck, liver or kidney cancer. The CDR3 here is CASRGTAYEQYF. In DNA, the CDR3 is TGTGCCAGCAGGGGGACAGCCTACGAGCAGTACTTC.